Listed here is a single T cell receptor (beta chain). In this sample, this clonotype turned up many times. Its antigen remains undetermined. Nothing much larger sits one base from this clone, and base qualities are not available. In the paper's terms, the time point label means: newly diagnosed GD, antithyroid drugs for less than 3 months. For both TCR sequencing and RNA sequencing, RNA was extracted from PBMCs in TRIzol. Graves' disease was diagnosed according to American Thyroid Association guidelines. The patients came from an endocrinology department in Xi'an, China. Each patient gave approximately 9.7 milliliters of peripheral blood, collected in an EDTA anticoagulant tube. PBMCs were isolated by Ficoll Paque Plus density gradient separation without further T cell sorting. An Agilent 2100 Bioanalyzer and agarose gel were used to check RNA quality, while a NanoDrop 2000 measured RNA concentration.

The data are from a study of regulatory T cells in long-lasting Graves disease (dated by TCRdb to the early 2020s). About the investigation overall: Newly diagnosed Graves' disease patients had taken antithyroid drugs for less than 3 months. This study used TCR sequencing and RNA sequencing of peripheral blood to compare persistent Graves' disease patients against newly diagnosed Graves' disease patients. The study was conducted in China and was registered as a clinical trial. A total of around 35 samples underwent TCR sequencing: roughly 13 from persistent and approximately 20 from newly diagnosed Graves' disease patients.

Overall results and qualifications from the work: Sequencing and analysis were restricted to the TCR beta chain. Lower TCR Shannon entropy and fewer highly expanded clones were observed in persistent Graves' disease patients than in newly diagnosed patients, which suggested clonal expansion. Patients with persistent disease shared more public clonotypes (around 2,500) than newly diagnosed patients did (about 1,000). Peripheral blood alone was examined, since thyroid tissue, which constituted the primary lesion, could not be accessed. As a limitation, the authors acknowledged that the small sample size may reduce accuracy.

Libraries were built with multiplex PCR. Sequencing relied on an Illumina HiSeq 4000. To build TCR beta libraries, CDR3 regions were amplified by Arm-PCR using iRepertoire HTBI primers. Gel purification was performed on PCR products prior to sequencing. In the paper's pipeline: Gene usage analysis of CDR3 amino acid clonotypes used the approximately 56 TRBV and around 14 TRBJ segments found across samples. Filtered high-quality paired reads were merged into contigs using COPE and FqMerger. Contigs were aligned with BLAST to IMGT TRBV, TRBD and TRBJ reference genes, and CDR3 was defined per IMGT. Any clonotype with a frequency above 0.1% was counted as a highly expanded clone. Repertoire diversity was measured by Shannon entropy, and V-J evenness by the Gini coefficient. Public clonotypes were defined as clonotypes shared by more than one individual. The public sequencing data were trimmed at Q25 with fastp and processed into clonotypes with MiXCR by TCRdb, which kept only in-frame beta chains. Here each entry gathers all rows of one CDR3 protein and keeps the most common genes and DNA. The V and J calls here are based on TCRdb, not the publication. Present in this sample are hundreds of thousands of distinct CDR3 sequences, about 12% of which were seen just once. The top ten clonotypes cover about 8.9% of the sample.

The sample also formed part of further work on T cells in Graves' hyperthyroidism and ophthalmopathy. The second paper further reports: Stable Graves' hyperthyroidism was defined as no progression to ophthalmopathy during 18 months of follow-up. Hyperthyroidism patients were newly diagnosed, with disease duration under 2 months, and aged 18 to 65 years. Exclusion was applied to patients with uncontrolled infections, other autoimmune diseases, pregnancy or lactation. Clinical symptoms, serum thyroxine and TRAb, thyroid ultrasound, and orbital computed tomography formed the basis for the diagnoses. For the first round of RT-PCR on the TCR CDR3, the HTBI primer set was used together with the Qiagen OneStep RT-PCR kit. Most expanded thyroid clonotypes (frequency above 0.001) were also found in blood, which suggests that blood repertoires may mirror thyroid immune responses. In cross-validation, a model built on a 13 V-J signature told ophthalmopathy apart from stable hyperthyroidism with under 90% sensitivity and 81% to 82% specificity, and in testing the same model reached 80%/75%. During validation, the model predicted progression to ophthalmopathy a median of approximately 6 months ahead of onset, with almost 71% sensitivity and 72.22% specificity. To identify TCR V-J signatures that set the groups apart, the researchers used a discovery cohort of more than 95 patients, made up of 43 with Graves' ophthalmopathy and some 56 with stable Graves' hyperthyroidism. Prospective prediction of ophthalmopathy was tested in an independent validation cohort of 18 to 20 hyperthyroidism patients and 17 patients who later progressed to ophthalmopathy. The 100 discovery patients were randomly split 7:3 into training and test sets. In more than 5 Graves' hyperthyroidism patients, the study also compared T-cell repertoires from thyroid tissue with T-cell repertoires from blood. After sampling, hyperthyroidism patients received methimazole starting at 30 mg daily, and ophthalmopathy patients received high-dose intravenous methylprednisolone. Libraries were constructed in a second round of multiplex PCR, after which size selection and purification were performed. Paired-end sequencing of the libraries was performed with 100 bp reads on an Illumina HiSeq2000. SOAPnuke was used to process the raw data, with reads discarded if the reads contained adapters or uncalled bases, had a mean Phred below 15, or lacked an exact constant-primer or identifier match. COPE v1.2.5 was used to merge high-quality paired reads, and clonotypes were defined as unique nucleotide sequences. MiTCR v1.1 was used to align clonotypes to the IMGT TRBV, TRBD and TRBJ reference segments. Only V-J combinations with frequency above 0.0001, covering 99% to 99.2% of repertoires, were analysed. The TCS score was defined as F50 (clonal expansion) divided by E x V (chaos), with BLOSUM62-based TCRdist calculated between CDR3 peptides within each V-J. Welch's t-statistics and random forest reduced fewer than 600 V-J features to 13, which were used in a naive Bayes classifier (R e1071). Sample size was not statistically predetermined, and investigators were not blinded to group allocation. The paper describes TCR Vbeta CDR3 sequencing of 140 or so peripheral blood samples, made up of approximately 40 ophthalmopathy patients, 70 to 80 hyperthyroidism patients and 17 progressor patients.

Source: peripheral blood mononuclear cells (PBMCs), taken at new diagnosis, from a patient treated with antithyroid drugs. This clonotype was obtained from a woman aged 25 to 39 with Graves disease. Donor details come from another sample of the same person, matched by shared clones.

The base sequence is TGTGCCAGCAGGGCATCAGGGGCAACCGGGGAGCTGTTTTTT. This sequence encodes CASRASGATGELFF. Here the chain combines TRBV7-9 and TRBJ2-2; the D gene is perhaps TRBD1, on 6 matching bases. V is shortened by 6 bases, J by 5 bases, and the region joining them spans 13 bases. The CDR3 runs 14 residues from the cysteine to the phenylalanine. The DNA shown is the 42-base CDR3, in frame from base 1. The germline V gene (reference sequence) gives CDR1 as SEHNR and CDR2 as FQNEAQ.